This T cell receptor (beta chain) was sequenced in a study of T-cell memory formation after mild COVID-19. Study context: Largely donor-specific sequence clusters came from a couple of donors. Whole-study results and caveats: Cross-reactive memory appears to have joined, as suggested by some responding clones showing up in pre-infection memory. Contracting CD4+ clones sat mainly in CM and EM; CD8+ in EMRA.

Trimming at V came to 7 bases and at J to 4 bases, leaving 7 bases not matched to a gene. The CDR3 loop spans 15 amino acids. CDR1 SGHNT and CDR2 YENEEA come from the germline V gene. Using constant-segment primers, 5'RACE produced TCR alpha and TCR beta cDNA libraries carrying sample barcodes and UMIs. MiXCR, run by TCRdb on the 5' RACE reads, gives a single entry per CDR3 protein. The data contain hundreds of thousands of distinct CDR3 sequences, 20% to 30% of them singletons. This clonotype showed up just once. As yet, its antigen is unknown. The chain combines TRBV11-3 with TRBJ2-5; TRBD2 aligns across 12 bases. Sequenced input: PBMCs or a T cell subset sorted from them (not recorded which). The receptor was isolated from an adult woman who had mild COVID-19 (a few samples of this study predate the infection). Cell type and time point are not known. CDR3 residues: CASTSGLAGPETQYF. CDR3 coding DNA: TGTGCCAGCACCTCGGGACTAGCGGGTCCAGAGACCCAGTACTTC.